The 28 T cell receptor beta chains below all came from one sample that was sequenced in a study of shared clonotypes between healthy human individuals. Clones were sequenced by immunoSEQ multiplex PCR, and TCRdb holds only the in-frame ones, with some missing. The table has roughly 490,000 clones, over 65% seen once. Material for sequencing was PBMCs. All receptors derive from a woman in her 40s in good health. Some clones in this sample may be carry-over from other donors' samples.

With regard to this clone: Given a far larger clone just one base away, this is likely a sequencing read error. Different DNA sequences within this sample yield the same CDR3. V and J are TRBV14 and TRBJ2-1, with 8 bases aligning to TRBD2. Germline lookup yields CDR1 SGHDN and CDR2 FVKESK. This CDR3 is 21 amino acids long. In DNA, the CDR3 is TGTGCCAGCAGCCAATTCAGGCTAGCGGGCCCGACTTCCCAATTATACAATGAACAGTTCTTC. Protein: CASSQFRLAGPTSQLYNEQFF.

The V call is TRBV13, the J call TRBJ1-3; unclear D gene. The CDR3 sequence is 15 residues long. V lost 0 bases and J lost 0, with 6 bases in between. The germline gives CDR1 PRHDT, CDR2 FYEKMQ (reference sequence). CDR3 residues: CASSLGLGSGNTIYF. In DNA, the CDR3 is TGTGCCAGCAGCTTAGGCCTAGGCTCTGGAAACACCATATATTTT.

The V call is TRBV7-8, the J call TRBJ2-7; D might be TRBD2 (5 bases). Germline CDR1 reads SGHVS; CDR2 reads FQNEAQ. Trimming left V 3 bases short and J 7 bases short, with 16 bases between. The length of the CDR3 is 14 residues. The CDR3 protein is CASSFALEGREQYF. CDR3 nucleotide sequence: TGTGCCAGCAGCTTCGCCCTAGAGGGTCGGGAGCAGTACTTC. Full variable domain (missing parts from reference TRBV7-8 and TRBJ2-7): GAGVSQSPRYKVAKRGQDVALRCDPISGHVSLFWYQQALGQGPEFLTYFQNEAQLDKSGLPSDRFFAERPEGSVSTLKIQRTQQEDSAVYLCASSFALEGREQYFGPGTRLTVT.

The J gene is TRBJ1-1, the V gene TRBV11-1; D is unclear. Germline values: CDR1 SGHAT, CDR2 FQDESV (reference sequence). There are 13 residues in the CDR3. V lost 3 bases, J lost 4 bases, and 9 bases lay in between. CDR3 amino acids: CASSLEDGTEAFF. In DNA, the CDR3 is TGTGCCAGCAGCTTGGAAGATGGCACTGAAGCTTTCTTT.

The genes are TRBV30 and TRBJ2-1; TRBD2 aligns across 9 bases. CDR1 and CDR2 (germline): GTSNPN, SVGIG (reference sequence). The CDR3 has 15 residues. V trimming: 3 bases; J trimming: 2 bases; junction bases outside the gene matches: 5. CDR3 amino acids: CAWSSSGRPYNEQFF. The CDR3 bases are TGTGCCTGGAGCTCGAGCGGGAGGCCCTACAATGAGCAGTTCTTC. The variable domain in full, with the rest retrieved from reference TRBV30 and TRBJ2-1, is SQTIHQWPATLVQPVGSPLSLECTVEGTSNPNLYWYRQAAGRGLQLLFYSVGIGQISSEVPQNLSASRPQDRQFILSSKKLLLSDSGFYLCAWSSSGRPYNEQFFGPGTRLTVL.

A note on this clone: Other DNA variants within this sample encode the same CDR3. This rearrangement joins TRBV7-3 to TRBJ1-1, with TRBD1 matching over 8 bases. V gave up 4 bases and J gave up 5 bases; unmatched junction bases: 6. The CDR3 contains 14 residues. CDR1 is SGHTA, CDR2 FQGTGA, per germline. This CDR3 is CASSSGGGYTEAFF. Here the CDR3 DNA reads TGTGCCAGCAGCTCAGGGGGCGGGTATACTGAAGCTTTCTTT.

This sequence joins TRBV2 and TRBJ2-1, with 8 bases identical to TRBD2. CDR3 length: 14 amino acids. The V gene end was trimmed by 5 bases and the J gene end by 4 bases; junction bases not matched to a gene: 4. The germline V gene has CDR1 SNHLY and CDR2 FYNNEI. The CDR3 nucleotides read TGTGCCAGCAGTAGGACTAGCCCTTACAATGAGCAGTTCTTC. It specifies CASSRTSPYNEQFF.

The table lists this clone with many counts. The CDR3 DNA sequence: TGCGCCAGCAGCCAAGGCGACGGTAGCACAGATACGCAGTATTTT. It encodes CASSQGDGSTDTQYF. The chain joins TRBV4-1 to TRBJ2-3; D remains ambiguous. Trimming cost V 1 base and J 0 bases, with 8 bases left between them. The CDR3 loop spans 15 amino acids. Germline V gene lookup returns CDR1 MGHRA and CDR2 YSYEKL.

This chain connects TRBV11-1 to TRBJ1-6, with D unresolved. Deletions cut 5 bases from V and 6 bases from J, with 8 bases between. The CDR3 has 13 amino acids. The germline V gene encodes CDR1 SGHAT and CDR2 FQDESV (reference sequence). CDR3 region: CASSPGFNSPLHF. The CDR3 region has the DNA TGTGCCAGCAGCCCGGGCTTTAATTCACCCCTCCACTTT.

The chain is built from TRBV7-8 and TRBJ2-5; the match to TRBD1 covers 10 bases. The CDR3 totals 15 residues. Germline V gene sequence: CDR1 SGHVS, CDR2 FQNEAQ. V lost 5 bases, J lost 4 bases, and 7 bases stayed unmatched. The CDR3 nucleotides read TGTGCCAGCAGCCTTAGGACAGGGGGAGGAGAGACCCAGTACTTC. It translates to CASSLRTGGGETQYF.

J is TRBJ2-7 and V is TRBV11-2; tentative D call: TRBD2 (6 bases). The V end was cut by 5 bases, the J end by 0 bases, with 23 bases between. The CDR3 covers 18 residues. CDR1 and CDR2 (germline): SGHAT, FQNNGV. This CDR3 is CASSILRDFTPSSYEQYF. The CDR3 nucleotides read TGTGCCAGCAGCATCCTCCGGGACTTCACTCCCAGCTCCTACGAGCAGTACTTC.

This chain uses TRBV5-4 with TRBJ2-7, with TRBD1 matching 11 bases. The germline gives CDR1 SGHNT, CDR2 YYREEE (reference sequence). The CDR3 has 15 residues. V shed 2 bases, J shed 1 base, and the junction held 2 bases outside the gene matches. The CDR3 DNA is TGTGCCAGCAGCTTAAGGGACAGGGGGTCCTACGAGCAGTACTTC. It translates to CASSLRDRGSYEQYF.

The V gene is TRBV30, the J gene TRBJ2-3, with 9 bases identical to TRBD2. Trimming cost V 0 bases and J 6 bases; bases outside gene matches: 13. The CDR3 totals 17 residues. CDR1 is GTSNPN and CDR2 is SVGIG in the germline V gene (reference sequence). CDR3 in amino acids: CAWSVVSAGGPSDTQYF. DNA of the CDR3: TGTGCCTGGAGTGTGGTTTCAGCGGGAGGCCCGTCTGATACGCAGTATTTT. Complete variable domain (other parts from reference TRBV30 and TRBJ2-3): SQTIHQWPATLVQPVGSPLSLECTVEGTSNPNLYWYRQAAGRGLQLLFYSVGIGQISSEVPQNLSASRPQDRQFILSSKKLLLSDSGFYLCAWSVVSAGGPSDTQYFGPGTRLTVL.

The genes are TRBV20-1 and TRBJ2-7; D is unresolved. Per the germline V gene, CDR1 is DFQATT and CDR2 is SNEGSKA (reference sequence). The CDR3 is 11 amino acids. Trimming pared 1 base from V and 5 bases from J, leaving 6 bases between. CDR3 sequence reads: CSARGMDEQYF. For the CDR3, the DNA is TGCAGTGCTAGAGGGATGGACGAGCAGTACTTC.

The chain combines TRBV9 with TRBJ2-6, with a weak D call TRBD2 (6 bases). The CDR3 is made up of 14 amino acids. V dropped 9 bases and J dropped 1 base, with 11 bases sitting between them. CDR1 and CDR2 (germline): SGDLS, YYNGEE. CDR3 in DNA: TGTGCCATGTCAGGAGGGTCTGGGGCCAACGTCCTGACTTTC. Its translation: CAMSGGSGANVLTF.

This rearrangement joins TRBV5-1 to TRBJ1-1; D gene uncertain. CDR3 size: 11 residues. The germline V gene encodes CDR1 SGHRS and CDR2 YFSETQ. V lost 4 bases and J 3 bases, leaving 4 bases between the germline ends. Written as DNA, the CDR3 is TGCGCCAGCAGCAGAGACACTGAAGCTTTCTTT. This gives the protein CASSRDTEAFF.

This clone was counted between two and nine times. This sequence joins TRBV30 and TRBJ1-1; D may be TRBD1 (5 bases). CDR1 GTSNPN and CDR2 SVGIG come from the germline V gene (reference sequence). This CDR3 comprises 13 residues. With 5 bases removed from V and 1 base from J, the gap between germline ends came to 11 bases. The CDR3 spells CAWALQENTEAFF. Here the CDR3 DNA reads TGTGCCTGGGCCCTACAGGAGAACACTGAAGCTTTCTTT.

The V call is TRBV19, the J call TRBJ2-5; 8 positions match TRBD2. The CDR3 has 15 residues. The germline V gene encodes CDR1 LNHDA and CDR2 SQIVND (reference sequence). With V trimmed by 4 bases and J by 3 bases, 7 bases remained unmatched. In DNA form, the CDR3 reads TGTGCCAGTAGTACGGGAGGGCTGGGTAAAGAGACCCAGTACTTC. Its protein is CASSTGGLGKETQYF.

As to this clone: Other nucleotide sequences from this sample produce the same CDR3. The chain employs TRBV18 and TRBJ2-7; D tentatively fits TRBD1 or TRBD2 (5 bases each). With 3 bases removed from V and 1 base from J, the gap between germline ends came to 10 bases. CDR1 is KGHSH and CDR2 is LQKENI in the germline V gene. The CDR3 totals 14 residues. CDR3: CASSPREGSYEQYF. The CDR3 bases are TGTGCCAGCTCACCGAGAGAGGGGTCCTACGAGCAGTACTTC.

The V call is TRBV9, the J call TRBJ1-4, with D unresolved. CDR3 size: 14 residues. Trimming stripped 2 bases from V and 0 bases from J, with 5 bases between. CDR1 is SGDLS and CDR2 is YYNGEE in the germline V gene. The CDR3 is CASSVRATNEKLFF. The CDR3 DNA reads TGTGCCAGCAGCGTTCGCGCAACTAATGAAAAACTGTTTTTT.

The chain joins TRBV7-8 to TRBJ2-1, with TRBD2 matching over 13 bases. The ends lost 6 bases at V and 8 bases at J; junction bases unmatched: 13. Germline assignment: CDR1 SGHVS and CDR2 FQNEAQ. The CDR3 is 17 amino acids. CDR3 amino acids: CASRLGGLAGLGDEQFF. Written as DNA, the CDR3 is TGTGCCAGCAGGCTTGGGGGACTAGCGGGGCTTGGGGATGAGCAGTTCTTC.

The V and J genes are TRBV7-9 and TRBJ2-3; D is uncertain. Between the trimmed V and J ends, which lost 2 bases and 4 bases, there was a span of 4 bases. Germline V gene sequence: CDR1 SEHNR, CDR2 FQNEAQ (reference sequence). CDR3 size: 12 residues. The CDR3 loop reads CASSLNADTQYF. The CDR3, as DNA: TGTGCCAGCAGCTTAAATGCAGATACGCAGTATTTT.

CDR3 protein: CASSATGGRPDTQYF. The CDR3 DNA is TGCGCCAGCAGTGCTACGGGCGGGAGGCCAGATACGCAGTATTTT. J is TRBJ2-3 and V is TRBV10-1; 8 bases are shared with TRBD2. Germline-derived CDR1 and CDR2 are WNHNN and SYGVQD (reference sequence). The CDR3 totals 15 residues. V dropped 4 bases and J dropped 4; count of bases not matched to a gene: 7.

This clone came up a few times. DNA for the CDR3: TGCGCCAGCAGAGATAGCGGGAGCCCCACAGATACGCAGTATTTT. Protein: CASRDSGSPTDTQYF. J is TRBJ2-3 and V is TRBV5-1; the match to TRBD2 covers 9 bases. The germline gives CDR1 SGHRS, CDR2 YFSETQ. J was trimmed by 2 bases and V by 5 bases; bases with no gene match: 6. This CDR3 region has 15 residues.

This clone was seen just once. The J gene is TRBJ2-7, the V gene TRBV4-3; the D is unclear. This CDR3 is built from 14 residues. Between the trimmed V and J ends, which lost 1 base and 0 bases, there was a span of 7 bases. The V gene's germline CDR1 is LGHNA and CDR2 YSLEER. CDR3 in amino acids: CASSQGHYSYEQYF. The CDR3 DNA sequence: TGCGCCAGCAGCCAAGGACACTACTCCTACGAGCAGTACTTC.

Ten or more counts support this clone. The CDR3 DNA reads TGTGCCAGCAGCGAGGAGATGGTGAGCTCCTACAATGAGCAGTTCTTC. Its translation is CASSEEMVSSYNEQFF. V is TRBV11-3 and J is TRBJ2-1; D remains unclear. The V end lost 5 bases, the J end lost 0 bases, and 14 bases lay between the germline ends. CDR3 length: 16 amino acids. Per the germline V gene, CDR1 is SGHNT and CDR2 is YENEEA.

The table lists this clone with a few counts. The rearrangement links TRBV27 to TRBJ2-1, with 8 bases matching TRBD1. Unmatched junction bases numbered 6, after V lost 2 bases and J lost 9 bases. This CDR3 has 14 residues. The germline gives CDR1 MNHEY, CDR2 SMNVEV (reference sequence). CDR3 sequence (DNA): TGTGCCAGCAGTTTAGGACAGGGCATTGGTGAGCAGTTCTTC. Its protein product is CASSLGQGIGEQFF.

As concerns this clone: This same CDR3 is encoded by further DNA sequences in the sample. V usage is TRBV5-1 and J usage is TRBJ2-6, with D unclear. The CDR3 loop spans 15 amino acids. In germline, CDR1 is SGHRS, CDR2 YFSETQ. Trimming shortened V by 0 bases and J by 0 bases, and 4 bases separated the two germline ends. The CDR3 protein is CASSLVGSGANVLTF. The CDR3, as DNA: TGCGCCAGCAGCTTGGTTGGCTCTGGGGCCAACGTCCTGACTTTC.